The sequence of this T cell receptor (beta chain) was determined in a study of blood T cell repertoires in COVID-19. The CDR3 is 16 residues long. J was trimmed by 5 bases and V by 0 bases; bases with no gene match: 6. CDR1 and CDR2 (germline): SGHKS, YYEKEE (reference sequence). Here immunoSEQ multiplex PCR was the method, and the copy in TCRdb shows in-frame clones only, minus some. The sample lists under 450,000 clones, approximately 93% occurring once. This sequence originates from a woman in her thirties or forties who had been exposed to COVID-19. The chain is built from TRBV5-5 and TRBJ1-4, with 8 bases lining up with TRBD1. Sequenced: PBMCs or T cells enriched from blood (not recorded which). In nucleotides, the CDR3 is TGTGCCAGCAGCTTGGGCGGACAGGGAGGGAATGAAAAACTGTTTTTT. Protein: CASSLGGQGGNEKLFF.